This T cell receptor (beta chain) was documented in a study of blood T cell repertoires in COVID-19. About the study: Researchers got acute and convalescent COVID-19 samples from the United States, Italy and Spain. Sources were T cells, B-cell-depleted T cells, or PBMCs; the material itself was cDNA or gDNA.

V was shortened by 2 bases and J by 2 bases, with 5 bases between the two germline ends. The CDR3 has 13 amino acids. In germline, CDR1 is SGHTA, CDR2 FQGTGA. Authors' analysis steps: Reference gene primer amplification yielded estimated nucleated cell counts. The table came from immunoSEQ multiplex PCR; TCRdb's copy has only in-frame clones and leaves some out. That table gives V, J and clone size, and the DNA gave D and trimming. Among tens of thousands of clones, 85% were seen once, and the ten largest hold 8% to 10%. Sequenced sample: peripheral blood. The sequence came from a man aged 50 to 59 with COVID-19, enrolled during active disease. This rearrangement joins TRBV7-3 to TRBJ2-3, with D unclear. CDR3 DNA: TGTGCCAGCAGCTTAGGCTTCACAGATACGCAGTATTTT. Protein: CASSLGFTDTQYF.